This T cell receptor (beta chain) was sequenced in a study of T cells after yellow fever vaccination. Points from the study as a whole: Clones that expanded after primary vaccination mostly reappeared after the booster (just over 95% CD4, around 87% CD8). The secondary response was weaker, and its peak arrived faster, on day 5 versus 15. Some clonotypes, a small share, were shared between CD4 and CD8 compartments.

The study made its TCR cDNA through 5'RACE template switching. That step introduced a universal primer site along with UMIs. MiXCR was run by TCRdb on the 5' RACE reads, yielding one entry per CDR3 protein. The sample lists over 250,000 distinct CDR3 sequences; approximately 4% were seen once. The CDR3 loop spans 18 amino acids. The germline V gene has CDR1 MNHEY and CDR2 SVGEGT. V lost 5 bases to trimming and J lost 1 base; unmatched junction nucleotides: 12. Turning to this clonotype: Its target is not known.

The starting material was PBMCs, obtained 5 days after the yellow fever booster vaccination. The chain carries TRBV6-2 or TRBV6-3 and TRBJ2-3, with TRBD2 matching over 10 bases. The source is a man in his late teens or twenties who received the YFV17D yellow fever vaccine. CDR3 bases: TGTGCCAGCAGTGGGGCGAGCGGGGGGGCCTCGGGCACAGATACGCAGTATTTT. Translation gives CASSGASGGASGTDTQYF.